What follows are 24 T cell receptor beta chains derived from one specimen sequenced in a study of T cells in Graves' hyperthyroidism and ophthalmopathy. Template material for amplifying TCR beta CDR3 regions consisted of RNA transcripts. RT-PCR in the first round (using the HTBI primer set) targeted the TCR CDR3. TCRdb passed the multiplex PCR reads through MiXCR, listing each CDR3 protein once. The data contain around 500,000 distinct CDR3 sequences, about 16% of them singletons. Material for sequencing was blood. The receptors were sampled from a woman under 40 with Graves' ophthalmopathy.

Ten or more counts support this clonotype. The CDR3 loop reads CASSETGMRNQPQHF. DNA for the CDR3: TGTGCCAGCAGTGAGACAGGGATGCGCAATCAGCCCCAGCATTTT. V gene TRBV6-1 combines with J gene TRBJ1-5; TRBD1 matches at 7 bases. The V gene's germline CDR1 is MNHNS and CDR2 SASEGT. V trimming: 3 bases; J trimming: 2 bases; junction bases outside the gene matches: 4. CDR3 length: 15 residues.

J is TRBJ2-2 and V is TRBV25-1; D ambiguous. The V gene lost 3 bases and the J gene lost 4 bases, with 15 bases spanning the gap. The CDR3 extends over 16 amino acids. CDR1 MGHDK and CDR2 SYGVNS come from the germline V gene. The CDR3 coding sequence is TGTGCCAGCAGTGAGAGAAGTAGCTCTTCCACCGGGGAGCTGTTTTTT. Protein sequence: CASSERSSSSTGELFF.

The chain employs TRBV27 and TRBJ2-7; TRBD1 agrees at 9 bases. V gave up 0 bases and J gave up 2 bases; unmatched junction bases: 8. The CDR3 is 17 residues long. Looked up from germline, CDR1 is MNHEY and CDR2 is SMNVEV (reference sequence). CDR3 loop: CASSLSPTGGHAYEQYF. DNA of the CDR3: TGTGCCAGCAGTTTATCCCCGACAGGGGGGCACGCCTACGAGCAGTACTTC.

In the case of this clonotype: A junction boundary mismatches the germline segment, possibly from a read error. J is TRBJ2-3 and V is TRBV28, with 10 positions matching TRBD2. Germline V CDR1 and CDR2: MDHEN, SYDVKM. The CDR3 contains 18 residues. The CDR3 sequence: CASSLRRPGLAKSDTLYF. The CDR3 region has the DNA TGTGCCAGCAGTCTTAGACGACCGGGACTAGCGAAATCAGATACGCTGTATTTT.

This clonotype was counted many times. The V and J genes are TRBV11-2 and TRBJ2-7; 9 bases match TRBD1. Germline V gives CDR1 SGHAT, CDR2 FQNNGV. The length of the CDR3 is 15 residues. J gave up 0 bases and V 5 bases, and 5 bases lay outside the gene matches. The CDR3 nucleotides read TGTGCCAGCAGCCGCACAGGGGGCAGCTCCTACGAGCAGTACTTC. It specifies CASSRTGGSSYEQYF.

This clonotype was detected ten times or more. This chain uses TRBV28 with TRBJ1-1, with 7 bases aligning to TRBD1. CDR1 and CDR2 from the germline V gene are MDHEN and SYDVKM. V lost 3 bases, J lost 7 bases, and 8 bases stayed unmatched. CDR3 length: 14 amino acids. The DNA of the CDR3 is TGTGCCAGCAGTTTCCTAGGGCAGGGGGTTGAAGCTTTCTTT. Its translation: CASSFLGQGVEAFF.

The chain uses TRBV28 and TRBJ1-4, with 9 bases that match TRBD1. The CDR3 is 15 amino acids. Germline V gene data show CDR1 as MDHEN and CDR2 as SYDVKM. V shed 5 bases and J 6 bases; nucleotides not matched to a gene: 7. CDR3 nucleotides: TGTGCCAGCAGTCCAGGTGACAGGGGGGATGAAAAACTGTTTTTT. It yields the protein CASSPGDRGDEKLFF.

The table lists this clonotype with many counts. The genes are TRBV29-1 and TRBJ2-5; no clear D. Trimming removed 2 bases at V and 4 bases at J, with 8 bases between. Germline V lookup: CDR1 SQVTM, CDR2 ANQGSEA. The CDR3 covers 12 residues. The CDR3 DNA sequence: TGCAGCGTTGAACCCAAGCCAGAGACCCAGTACTTC. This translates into CSVEPKPETQYF.

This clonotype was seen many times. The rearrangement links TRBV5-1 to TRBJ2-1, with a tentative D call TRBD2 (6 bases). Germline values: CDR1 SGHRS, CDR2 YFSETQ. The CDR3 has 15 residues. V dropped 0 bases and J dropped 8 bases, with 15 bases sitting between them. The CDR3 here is CASSLARGNGDEQFF. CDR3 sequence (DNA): TGCGCCAGCAGCTTGGCTCGCGGGAACGGGGATGAGCAGTTCTTC.

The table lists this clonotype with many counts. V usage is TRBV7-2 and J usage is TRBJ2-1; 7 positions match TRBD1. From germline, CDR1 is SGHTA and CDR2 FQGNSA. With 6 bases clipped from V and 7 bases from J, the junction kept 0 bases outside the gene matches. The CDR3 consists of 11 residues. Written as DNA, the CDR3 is TGTGCCAGCAGACAGGGGAATGAGCAGTTCTTC. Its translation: CASRQGNEQFF. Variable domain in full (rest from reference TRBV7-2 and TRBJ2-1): GAGVSQSPSNKVTEKGKDVELRCDPISGHTALYWYRQSLGQGLEFLIYFQGNSAPDKSGLPSDRFSAERTGGSVSTLTIQRTQQEDSAVYLCASRQGNEQFFGPGTRLTVL.

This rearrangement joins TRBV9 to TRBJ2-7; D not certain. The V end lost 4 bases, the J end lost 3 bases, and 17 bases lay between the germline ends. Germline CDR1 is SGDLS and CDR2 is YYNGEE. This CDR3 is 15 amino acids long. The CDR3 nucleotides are TGTGCCAGCAGCCCGACACCAACGTCTTTCTACGAGCAGTACTTC. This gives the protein CASSPTPTSFYEQYF.

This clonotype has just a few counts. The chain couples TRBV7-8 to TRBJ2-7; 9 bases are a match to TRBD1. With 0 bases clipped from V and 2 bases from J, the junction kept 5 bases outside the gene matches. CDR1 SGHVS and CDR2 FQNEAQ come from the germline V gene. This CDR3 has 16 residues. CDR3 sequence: CASSLAGQGLPYEQYF. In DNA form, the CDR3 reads TGTGCCAGCAGCTTAGCGGGACAGGGATTGCCCTACGAGCAGTACTTC.

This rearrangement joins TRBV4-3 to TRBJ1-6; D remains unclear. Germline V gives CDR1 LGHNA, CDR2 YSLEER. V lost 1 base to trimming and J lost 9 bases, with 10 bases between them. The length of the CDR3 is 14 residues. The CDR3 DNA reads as TGCGCCAGCAGCCAAGGGTATCACGGTTCACCCCTCCACTTT. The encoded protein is CASSQGYHGSPLHF.

This chain's CDR3 is CASSRTSGRALGNEQFF. DNA of the CDR3: TGTGCCAGCAGCAGGACTAGCGGGAGGGCCCTCGGCAATGAGCAGTTCTTC. The gene calls are TRBV5-6 and TRBJ2-1; 15 positions match TRBD2. There are 17 residues in the CDR3. The V gene end was trimmed by 4 bases and the J gene end by 6 bases; junction bases not matched to a gene: 8. The V gene's germline CDR1 is SGHDT and CDR2 YYEEEE. The variable domain in full, completed from reference TRBV5-6 and TRBJ2-1, reads DAGVTQSPTHLIKTRGQQVTLRCSPKSGHDTVSWYQQALGQGPQFIFQYYEEEERQRGNFPDRFSGHQFPNYSSELNVNALLLGDSALYLCASSRTSGRALGNEQFFGPGTRLTVL.

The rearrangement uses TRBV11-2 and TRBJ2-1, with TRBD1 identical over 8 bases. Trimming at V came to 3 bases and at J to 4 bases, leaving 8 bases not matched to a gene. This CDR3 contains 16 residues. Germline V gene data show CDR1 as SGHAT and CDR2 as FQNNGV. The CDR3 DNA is TGTGCCAGCAGCTTCCTACCGGGACAGGTTTACAATGAGCAGTTCTTC. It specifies CASSFLPGQVYNEQFF.

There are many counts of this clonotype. This CDR3 reads CASSYSSGAEAFF. The CDR3 DNA reads as TGTGCCAGCAGTTACTCAAGCGGGGCTGAAGCTTTCTTT. The chain is built from TRBV6-5 and TRBJ1-1; D gene ambiguous. The CDR3 has 13 amino acids. V was trimmed by 0 bases and J by 6 bases, leaving 8 bases between them. Germline V CDR1 and CDR2: MNHEY, SVGAGI.

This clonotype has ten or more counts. CDR3 residues: CSAPSGDSYEQYF. The DNA of the CDR3 is TGCAGTGCTCCTAGCGGGGATTCCTACGAGCAGTACTTC. The rearrangement uses TRBV20-1 and TRBJ2-7; 9 bases align to TRBD2. J lost 1 base, V lost 5 bases, and 3 bases had no gene match. The CDR3 is 13 amino acids. The germline V gene encodes CDR1 DFQATT and CDR2 SNEGSKA (reference sequence).

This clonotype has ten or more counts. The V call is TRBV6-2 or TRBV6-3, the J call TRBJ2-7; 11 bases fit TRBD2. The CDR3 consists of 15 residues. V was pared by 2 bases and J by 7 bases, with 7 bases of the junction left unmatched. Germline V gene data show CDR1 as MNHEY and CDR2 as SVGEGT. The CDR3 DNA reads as TGTGCCAGCAGTTACCCGTCTAGCGGGAGGAGGGAGCAGTACTTC. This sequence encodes CASSYPSSGRREQYF.

The CDR3, as DNA: TGTGCCAGCAGCCAAGAGGATTGGGGCTACGAGCAGTACTTC. This encodes CASSQEDWGYEQYF. This chain links TRBV4-2 with TRBJ2-7, with D unclear. Germline CDR1 LGHNA, CDR2 YNFKEQ. The CDR3 loop spans 14 amino acids. V was shortened by 0 bases and J by 3 bases, with 9 bases between the two germline ends.

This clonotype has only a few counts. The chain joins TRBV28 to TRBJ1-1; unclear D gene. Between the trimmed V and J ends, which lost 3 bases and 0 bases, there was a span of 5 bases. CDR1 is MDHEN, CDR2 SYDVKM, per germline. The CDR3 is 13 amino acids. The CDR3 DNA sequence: TGTGCCAGCAGTTTGATGCTGAACACTGAAGCTTTCTTT. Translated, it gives CASSLMLNTEAFF.

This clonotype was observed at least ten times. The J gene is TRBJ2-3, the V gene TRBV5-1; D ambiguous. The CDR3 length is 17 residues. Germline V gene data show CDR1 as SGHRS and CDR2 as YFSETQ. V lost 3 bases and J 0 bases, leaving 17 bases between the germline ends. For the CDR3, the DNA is TGCGCCAGCAGCTCCGAGGCTCAGGCCGCTAGCACAGATACGCAGTATTTT. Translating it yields CASSSEAQAASTDTQYF.

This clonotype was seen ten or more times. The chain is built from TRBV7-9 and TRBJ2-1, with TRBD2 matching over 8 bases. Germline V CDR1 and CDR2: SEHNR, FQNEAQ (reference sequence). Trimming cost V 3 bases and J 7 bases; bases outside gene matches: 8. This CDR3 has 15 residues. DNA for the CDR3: TGTGCCAGCAGCTTTAGCGGGACTAGTAAGAATGAGCAGTTCTTC. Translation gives CASSFSGTSKNEQFF.

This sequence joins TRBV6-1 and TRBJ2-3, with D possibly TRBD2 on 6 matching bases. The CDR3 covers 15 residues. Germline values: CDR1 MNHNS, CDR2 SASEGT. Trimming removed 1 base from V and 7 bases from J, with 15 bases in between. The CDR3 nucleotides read TGTGCCAGCAGTGAAGATCCGACTAGTTTGAATACGCAGTATTTT. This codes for CASSEDPTSLNTQYF.

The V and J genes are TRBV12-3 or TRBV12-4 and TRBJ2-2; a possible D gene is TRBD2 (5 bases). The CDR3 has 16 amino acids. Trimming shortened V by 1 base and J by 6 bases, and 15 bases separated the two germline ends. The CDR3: CASSLELTGIAGELFF. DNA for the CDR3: TGTGCCAGCAGTTTAGAACTAACGGGAATTGCCGGGGAGCTGTTTTTT.